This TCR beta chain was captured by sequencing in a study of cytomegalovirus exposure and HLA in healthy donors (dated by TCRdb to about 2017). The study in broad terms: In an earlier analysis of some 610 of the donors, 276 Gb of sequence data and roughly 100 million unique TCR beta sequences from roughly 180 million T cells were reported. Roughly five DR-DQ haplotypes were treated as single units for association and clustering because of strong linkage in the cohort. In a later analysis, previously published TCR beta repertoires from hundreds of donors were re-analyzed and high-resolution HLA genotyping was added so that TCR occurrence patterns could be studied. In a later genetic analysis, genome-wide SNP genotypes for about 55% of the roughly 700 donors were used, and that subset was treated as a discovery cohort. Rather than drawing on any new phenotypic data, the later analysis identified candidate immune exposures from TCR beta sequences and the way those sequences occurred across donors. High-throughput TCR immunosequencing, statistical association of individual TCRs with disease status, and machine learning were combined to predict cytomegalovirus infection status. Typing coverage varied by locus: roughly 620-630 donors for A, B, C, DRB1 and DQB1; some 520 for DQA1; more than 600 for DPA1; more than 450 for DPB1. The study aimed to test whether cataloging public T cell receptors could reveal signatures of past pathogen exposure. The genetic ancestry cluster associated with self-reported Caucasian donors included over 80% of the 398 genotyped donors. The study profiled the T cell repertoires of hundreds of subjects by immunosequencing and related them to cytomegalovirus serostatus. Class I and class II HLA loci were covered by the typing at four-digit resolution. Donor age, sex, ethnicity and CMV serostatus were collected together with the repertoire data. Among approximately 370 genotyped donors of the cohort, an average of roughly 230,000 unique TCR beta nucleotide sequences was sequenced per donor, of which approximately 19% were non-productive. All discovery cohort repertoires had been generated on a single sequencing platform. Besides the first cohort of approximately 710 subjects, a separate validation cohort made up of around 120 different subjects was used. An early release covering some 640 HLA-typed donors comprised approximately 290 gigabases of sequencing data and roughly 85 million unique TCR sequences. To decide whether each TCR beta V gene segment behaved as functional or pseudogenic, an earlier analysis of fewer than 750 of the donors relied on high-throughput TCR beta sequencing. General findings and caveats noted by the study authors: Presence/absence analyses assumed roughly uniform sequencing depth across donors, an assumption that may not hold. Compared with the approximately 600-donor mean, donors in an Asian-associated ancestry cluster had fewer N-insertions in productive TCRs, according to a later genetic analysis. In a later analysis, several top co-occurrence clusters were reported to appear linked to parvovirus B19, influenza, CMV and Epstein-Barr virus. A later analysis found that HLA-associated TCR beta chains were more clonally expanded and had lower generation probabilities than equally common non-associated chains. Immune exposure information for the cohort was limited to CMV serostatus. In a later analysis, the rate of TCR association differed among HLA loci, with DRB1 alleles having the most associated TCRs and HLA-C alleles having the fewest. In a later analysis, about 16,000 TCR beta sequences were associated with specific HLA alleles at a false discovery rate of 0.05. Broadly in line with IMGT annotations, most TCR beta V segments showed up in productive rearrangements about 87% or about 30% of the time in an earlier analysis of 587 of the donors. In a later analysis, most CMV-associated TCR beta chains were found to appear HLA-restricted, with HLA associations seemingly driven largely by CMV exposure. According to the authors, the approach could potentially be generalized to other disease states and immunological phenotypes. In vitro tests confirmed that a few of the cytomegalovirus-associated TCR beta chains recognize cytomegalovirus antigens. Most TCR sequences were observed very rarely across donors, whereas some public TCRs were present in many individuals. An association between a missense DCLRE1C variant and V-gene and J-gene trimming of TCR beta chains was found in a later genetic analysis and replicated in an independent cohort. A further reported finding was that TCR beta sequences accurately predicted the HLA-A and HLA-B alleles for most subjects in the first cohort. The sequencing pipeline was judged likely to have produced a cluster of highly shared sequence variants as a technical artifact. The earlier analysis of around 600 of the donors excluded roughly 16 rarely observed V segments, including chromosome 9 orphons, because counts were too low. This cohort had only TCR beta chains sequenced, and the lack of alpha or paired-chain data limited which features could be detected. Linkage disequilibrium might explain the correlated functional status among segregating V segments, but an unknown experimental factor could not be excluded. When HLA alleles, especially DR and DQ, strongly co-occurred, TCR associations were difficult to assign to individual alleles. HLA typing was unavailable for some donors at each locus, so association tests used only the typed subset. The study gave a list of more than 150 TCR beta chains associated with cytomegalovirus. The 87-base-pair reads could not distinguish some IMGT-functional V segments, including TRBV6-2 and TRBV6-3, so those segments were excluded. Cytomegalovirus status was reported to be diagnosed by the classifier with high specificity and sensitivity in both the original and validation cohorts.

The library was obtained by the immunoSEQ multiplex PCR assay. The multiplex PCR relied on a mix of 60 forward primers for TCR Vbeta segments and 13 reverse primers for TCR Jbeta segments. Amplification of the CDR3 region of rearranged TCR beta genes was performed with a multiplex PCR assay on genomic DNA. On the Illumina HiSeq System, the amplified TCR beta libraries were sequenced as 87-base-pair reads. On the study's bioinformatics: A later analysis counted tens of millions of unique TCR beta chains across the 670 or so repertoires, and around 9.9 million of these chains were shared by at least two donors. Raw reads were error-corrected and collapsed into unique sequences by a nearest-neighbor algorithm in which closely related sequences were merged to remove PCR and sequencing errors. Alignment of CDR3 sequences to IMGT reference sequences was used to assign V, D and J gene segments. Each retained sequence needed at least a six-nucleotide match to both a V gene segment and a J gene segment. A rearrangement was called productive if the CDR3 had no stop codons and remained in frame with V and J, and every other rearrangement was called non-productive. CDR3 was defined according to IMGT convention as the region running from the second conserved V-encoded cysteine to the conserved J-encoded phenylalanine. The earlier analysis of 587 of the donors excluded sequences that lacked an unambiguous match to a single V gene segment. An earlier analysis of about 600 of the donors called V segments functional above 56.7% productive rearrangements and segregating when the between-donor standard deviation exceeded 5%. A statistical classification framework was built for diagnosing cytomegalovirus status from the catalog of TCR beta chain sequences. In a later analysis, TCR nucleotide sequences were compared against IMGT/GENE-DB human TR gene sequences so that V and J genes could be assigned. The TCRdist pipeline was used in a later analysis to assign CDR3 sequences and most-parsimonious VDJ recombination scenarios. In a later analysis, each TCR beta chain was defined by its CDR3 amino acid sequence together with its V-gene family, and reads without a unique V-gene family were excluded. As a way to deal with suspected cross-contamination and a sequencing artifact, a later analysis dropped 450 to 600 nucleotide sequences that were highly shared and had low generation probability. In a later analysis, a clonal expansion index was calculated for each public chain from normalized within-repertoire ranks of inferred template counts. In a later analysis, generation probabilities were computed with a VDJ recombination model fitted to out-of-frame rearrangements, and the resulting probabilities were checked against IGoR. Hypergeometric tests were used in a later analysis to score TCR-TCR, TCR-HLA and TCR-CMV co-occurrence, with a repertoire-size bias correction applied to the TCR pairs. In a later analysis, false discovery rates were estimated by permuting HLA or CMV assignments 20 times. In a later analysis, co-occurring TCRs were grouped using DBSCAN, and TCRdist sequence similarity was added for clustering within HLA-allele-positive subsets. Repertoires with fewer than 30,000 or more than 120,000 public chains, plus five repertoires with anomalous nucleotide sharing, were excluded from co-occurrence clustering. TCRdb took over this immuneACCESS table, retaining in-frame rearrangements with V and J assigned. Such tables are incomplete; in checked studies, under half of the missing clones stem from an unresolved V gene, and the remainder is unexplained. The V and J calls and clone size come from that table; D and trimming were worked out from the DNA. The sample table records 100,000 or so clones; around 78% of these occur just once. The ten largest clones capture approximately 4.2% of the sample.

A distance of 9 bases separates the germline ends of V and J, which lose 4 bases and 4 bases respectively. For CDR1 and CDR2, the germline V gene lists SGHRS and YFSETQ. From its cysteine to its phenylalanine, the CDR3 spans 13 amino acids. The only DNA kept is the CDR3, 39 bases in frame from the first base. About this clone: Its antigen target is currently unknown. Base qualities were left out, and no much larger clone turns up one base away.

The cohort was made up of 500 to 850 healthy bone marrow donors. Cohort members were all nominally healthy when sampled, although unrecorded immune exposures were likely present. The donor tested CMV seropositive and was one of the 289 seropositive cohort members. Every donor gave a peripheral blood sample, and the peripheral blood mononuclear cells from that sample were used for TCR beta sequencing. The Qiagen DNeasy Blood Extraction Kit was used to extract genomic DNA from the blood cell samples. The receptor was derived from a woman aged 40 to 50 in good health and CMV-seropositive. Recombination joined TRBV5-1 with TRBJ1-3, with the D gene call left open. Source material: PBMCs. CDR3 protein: CASSTGGGNTIYF. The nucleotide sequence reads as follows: TGCGCCAGCAGCACGGGCGGGGGAAACACCATATATTTT.